Following are 17 T cell receptor beta chains from one sample sequenced in a study of T cell responses to AZD1222 COVID-19 vaccine. The method was immunoSEQ multiplex PCR; TCRdb's version includes in-frame clones alone and lacks a portion of them. This sample has about 130,000 clones; about 90% occur once, and the top ten carry nearly 4.5%. Sequences were derived from peripheral blood, sampled on day 0 of MenACWY control vaccination. The origin of the receptors is an adult in good health.

The chain employs TRBV5-1 and TRBJ1-1, with 8 bases that match TRBD1. CDR1 is SGHRS, CDR2 YFSETQ, per germline. This CDR3 has 14 amino acids. J was trimmed by 1 base and V by 4 bases; bases with no gene match: 3. The CDR3 DNA follows: TGCGCCAGCAGCGGACAGGGAGGGAACACTGAAGCTTTCTTT. It specifies CASSGQGGNTEAFF.

The chain recombines TRBV28 with TRBJ2-5; 7 bases agree with TRBD1. This CDR3 has 16 residues. Germline loops: CDR1 MDHEN, CDR2 SYDVKM. With V trimmed by 5 bases and J by 5 bases, 14 bases remained unmatched. DNA of the CDR3: TGTGCCAGCAGTGAGTTAGTTACAGGGGATAGGGAGACCCAGTACTTC. Encoded protein: CASSELVTGDRETQYF.

This clone has only one observation. The chain uses TRBV5-5 and TRBJ1-2, with D possibly matching TRBD1 (5 bases). V was pared by 2 bases and J by 2 bases, with 16 bases between. The CDR3 has 16 amino acids. From germline, CDR1 is SGHKS and CDR2 YYEKEE (reference sequence). The CDR3 coding sequence is TGTGCCAGCAGCTTATCCGGCAGGCGGGGCAACTATGGCTACACCTTC. Its translation: CASSLSGRRGNYGYTF.

The chain combines TRBV28 with TRBJ2-7; D perhaps matches TRBD2 (7 bases). Trimming stripped 6 bases from V and 3 bases from J, with 12 bases between. The CDR3 extends over 13 amino acids. Germline-derived CDR1 and CDR2 are MDHEN and SYDVKM. The chain's CDR3 is CASRGGGGYEQYF. In DNA form, the CDR3 reads TGTGCCAGCAGGGGGGGCGGGGGCTACGAGCAGTACTTC.

This sequence joins TRBV29-1 and TRBJ1-5, with D possibly being TRBD1 (5 bases). The CDR3 is made up of 15 amino acids. Germline CDR1 reads SQVTM; CDR2 reads ANQGSEA. V was shortened by 6 bases and J by 5 bases, with 20 bases between the two germline ends. The chain's CDR3 is CSVAQGLGGDQPQHF. The DNA of the CDR3 is TGCAGCGTAGCTCAGGGCCTCGGGGGAGATCAGCCCCAGCATTTT.

The chain couples TRBV19 to TRBJ1-4; D not certain. Germline-derived CDR1 and CDR2 are LNHDA and SQIVND (reference sequence). The CDR3 length is 13 residues. V was pared by 7 bases and J by 4 bases, with 10 bases between. CDR3 protein: CASIGRSNEKLFF. CDR3 nucleotides: TGTGCCAGTATAGGACGGAGTAATGAAAAACTGTTTTTT.

This sequence joins TRBV7-8 and TRBJ2-2; possibly TRBD2 for D (7 bases). Per the germline V gene, CDR1 is SGHVS and CDR2 is FQNEAQ. The V end was cut by 5 bases, the J end by 0 bases, with 19 bases between. This CDR3 spans 18 amino acids. CDR3 region: CASSPPGGRGPNTGELFF. CDR3 sequence (DNA): TGTGCCAGCAGCCCCCCGGGGGGCCGGGGACCGAACACCGGGGAGCTGTTTTTT. Supplemented by reference TRBV7-8 and TRBJ2-2, the full variable domain reads GAGVSQSPRYKVAKRGQDVALRCDPISGHVSLFWYQQALGQGPEFLTYFQNEAQLDKSGLPSDRFFAERPEGSVSTLKIQRTQQEDSAVYLCASSPPGGRGPNTGELFFGEGSRLTVL.

The chain joins TRBV11-1 to TRBJ2-5; D remains unclear. Trimming left V 5 bases short and J 4 bases short, with 5 bases between. Germline V lookup: CDR1 SGHAT, CDR2 FQDESV (reference sequence). This CDR3 contains 11 residues. CDR3: CASSPGETQYF. CDR3 DNA sequence: TGTGCCAGCAGCCCCGGAGAGACCCAGTACTTC. The variable domain in full, completed from reference TRBV11-1 and TRBJ2-5, reads EAEVAQSPRYKITEKSQAVAFWCDPISGHATLYWYRQILGQGPELLVQFQDESVVDDSQLPKDRFSAERLKGVDSTLKIQPAELGDSAMYLCASSPGETQYFGPGTRLLVL.

This clone has a single count. V gene TRBV7-9 combines with J gene TRBJ1-1; possibly TRBD1 for D (5 bases). The CDR3 is 12 residues long. V was trimmed by 11 bases and J by 1 base, leaving 11 bases between them. The germline V gene encodes CDR1 SEHNR and CDR2 FQNEAQ (reference sequence). The CDR3 DNA reads TGTGCCGTGCTGGGGGAGAACACTGAAGCTTTCTTT. This translates into CAVLGENTEAFF.

CDR3 in DNA: TGTGCCAGCAGGTGGACAGGGGTCCCCTCCTACGAGCAGTACTTC. It is translated as CASRWTGVPSYEQYF. The chain couples TRBV2 to TRBJ2-7; 9 bases are a match to TRBD1. V shed 6 bases and J 0 bases; nucleotides not matched to a gene: 6. The CDR3 is 15 amino acids. In germline, CDR1 is SNHLY, CDR2 FYNNEI.

The genes are TRBV18 and TRBJ2-1; the D gene is possibly TRBD2 (5 bases). V gave up 1 base and J gave up 0 bases, with 16 bases separating them. The CDR3 consists of 18 residues. From germline, CDR1 is KGHSH and CDR2 LQKENI. CDR3 nucleotides: TGTGCCAGCTCACCACGCCCCGGAGGAGAGCCCTCCTACAATGAGCAGTTCTTC. Translated, it gives CASSPRPGGEPSYNEQFF. The variable domain in full, completed from reference TRBV18 and TRBJ2-1, reads NAGVMQNPRHLVRRRGQEARLRCSPMKGHSHVYWYRQLPEEGLKFMVYLQKENIIDESGMPKERFSAEFPKEGPSILRIQQVVRGDSAAYFCASSPRPGGEPSYNEQFFGPGTRLTVL.

The chain recombines TRBV29-1 with TRBJ1-5, with TRBD1 identical over 10 bases. The V and J ends lost 4 bases and 1 base, in that order; junction bases with no gene match: 1. This CDR3 is 14 amino acids long. From germline, CDR1 is SQVTM and CDR2 ANQGSEA. The CDR3 loop is CSVGDRGSNQPQHF. The DNA of the CDR3 is TGCAGCGTTGGGGACAGGGGCAGCAATCAGCCCCAGCATTTT. Combining the CDR3 with reference TRBV29-1 and TRBJ1-5 gives the whole variable domain SAVISQKPSRDICQRGTSLTIQCQVDSQVTMMFWYRQQPGQSLTLIATANQGSEATYESGFVIDKFPISRPNLTFSTLTVSNMSPEDSSIYLCSVGDRGSNQPQHFGDGTRLSIL.

The chain carries TRBV2 and TRBJ2-5; D possibly corresponds to TRBD2 (5 bases). CDR1 is SNHLY, CDR2 FYNNEI, per germline. V was cut by 5 bases and J by 2 bases, with 15 bases left in between. The CDR3 sequence is 15 residues long. CDR3 protein: CASSREGMGQETQYF. In DNA, the CDR3 is TGTGCCAGCAGTCGGGAAGGGATGGGACAAGAGACCCAGTACTTC. Full variable domain (rest looked up from reference TRBV2 and TRBJ2-5): EPEVTQTPSHQVTQMGQEVILRCVPISNHLYFYWYRQILGQKVEFLVSFYNNEISEKSEIFDDQFSVERPDGSNFTLKIRSTKLEDSAMYFCASSREGMGQETQYFGPGTRLLVL.

The gene calls are TRBV29-1 and TRBJ2-4; no definite D call. The CDR3 runs to 13 residues. Trimming pared 0 bases from V and 9 bases from J, leaving 12 bases between. CDR1 and CDR2 from the germline V gene are SQVTM and ANQGSEA. CDR3 amino acids: CSVEDGSQRIQYF. The CDR3, as DNA: TGCAGCGTTGAAGATGGCTCCCAACGCATTCAGTACTTC.

This clone was detected only once. This chain links TRBV14 with TRBJ2-7; D may be TRBD1 (5 bases). The V gene's germline CDR1 is SGHDN and CDR2 FVKESK. Trimming shortened V by 1 base and J by 2 bases, and 9 bases separated the two germline ends. The CDR3 sequence is 14 residues long. The CDR3 region is CASSQVRAAYEQYF. CDR3 nucleotide sequence: TGTGCCAGCAGCCAAGTCAGGGCAGCCTACGAGCAGTACTTC.

Here the CDR3 reads CASSRTSGSGADTQYF. The CDR3, as DNA: TGTGCCAGCAGTCGGACTAGCGGGAGCGGAGCAGATACGCAGTATTTT. The chain employs TRBV5-4 and TRBJ2-3; TRBD2 agrees at 13 bases. From germline, CDR1 is SGHNT and CDR2 YYREEE (reference sequence). V lost 5 bases to trimming and J lost 4 bases; unmatched junction nucleotides: 7. The CDR3 spans 16 residues.

V and J are TRBV5-8 and TRBJ1-1; D not resolved. The CDR3 runs to 13 residues. Trimming took 1 base from V and 7 from J, leaving 11 bases between them. The germline V gene has CDR1 SGHTS and CDR2 YDEGEE. This CDR3 is CASSLLSRDEAFF. As DNA, the CDR3 is TGTGCCAGCAGCTTGTTGAGCCGGGATGAAGCTTTCTTT.